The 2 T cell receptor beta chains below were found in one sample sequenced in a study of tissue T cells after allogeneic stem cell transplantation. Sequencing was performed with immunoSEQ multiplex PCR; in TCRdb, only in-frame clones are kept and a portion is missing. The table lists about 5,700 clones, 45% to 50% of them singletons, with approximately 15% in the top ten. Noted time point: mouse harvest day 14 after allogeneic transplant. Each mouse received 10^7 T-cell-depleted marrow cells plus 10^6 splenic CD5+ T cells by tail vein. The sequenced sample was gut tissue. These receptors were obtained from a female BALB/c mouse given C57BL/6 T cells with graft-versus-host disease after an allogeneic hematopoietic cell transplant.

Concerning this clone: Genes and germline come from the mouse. The CDR3: CASSLRGRQDTQYF. Incomplete CDR3 DNA: TGTGCCAGCAGTCTGAGGGGGAGGCAAGACACCCAGTAC. The rearrangement joins TRBV26 to TRBJ2-5, with D possibly being TRBD1 (6 bases). The CDR3 extends 1 residue past the end of the read, so its final part is completed from the germline J gene. The V gene's germline CDR1 is KGHPV and CDR2 FQNQEV (reference sequence). The CDR3 totals 14 residues. Trimming took off 2 bases at V and 3 bases at J, with 9 bases between the two ends.

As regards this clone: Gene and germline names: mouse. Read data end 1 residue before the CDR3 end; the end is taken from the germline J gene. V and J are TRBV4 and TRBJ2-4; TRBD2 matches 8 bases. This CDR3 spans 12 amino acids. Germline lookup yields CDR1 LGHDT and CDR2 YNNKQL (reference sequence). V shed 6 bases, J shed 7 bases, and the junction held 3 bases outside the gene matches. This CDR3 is CASRGLVYTLYF. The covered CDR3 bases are TGTGCCAGCAGGGGACTGGTGTACACCTTGTAC. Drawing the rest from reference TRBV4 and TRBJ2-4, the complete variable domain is ETAVFQTPNYHVTQVGNEVSFNCKQTLGHDTMYWYKQDSKKLLKIMFSYNNKQLIVNETVPRRFSPQSSDKAHLNLRIKSVEPEDSAVYLCASRGLVYTLYFGAGTRLSVL.